The next 17 T cell receptor beta chains were all read from a single sample in a study of blood T cell repertoires in COVID-19. Produced via immunoSEQ multiplex PCR; TCRdb's table is partial and in-frame only. The table lists over 75,000 clones, 80% to 90% of them singletons. The sequenced sample was peripheral blood. Receptor source: a woman in her 50s with acute or convalescent COVID-19.

CDR3: CASSPQVGRAEAFF. CDR3 in DNA: TGTGCCAGCTCACCACAGGTTGGGAGAGCTGAAGCTTTCTTT. The J gene is TRBJ1-1, the V gene TRBV18, with D unresolved. Germline values: CDR1 KGHSH, CDR2 LQKENI. The CDR3 totals 14 residues. V lost 1 base to trimming and J lost 6 bases, with 12 bases between them. The full variable domain, with the rest looked up from reference TRBV18 and TRBJ1-1, is NAGVMQNPRHLVRRRGQEARLRCSPMKGHSHVYWYRQLPEEGLKFMVYLQKENIIDESGMPKERFSAEFPKEGPSILRIQQVVRGDSAAYFCASSPQVGRAEAFFGQGTRLTVV.

The chain uses TRBV6-2 or TRBV6-3 and TRBJ2-6; 9 nucleotides align to TRBD1. V trimming: 5 bases; J trimming: 2 bases; junction bases outside the gene matches: 7. The length of the CDR3 is 17 residues. Per the germline V gene, CDR1 is MNHEY and CDR2 is SVGEGT. In DNA form, the CDR3 reads TGTGCCAGCAGTCGTCCCGGGACAGGGCCTGGGGCCAACGTCCTGACTTTC. Translated, it gives CASSRPGTGPGANVLTF.

The rearrangement uses TRBV15 and TRBJ2-7; TRBD1 matches at 9 bases. V shed 1 base, J shed 5 bases, and the junction held 9 bases outside the gene matches. Germline V gene sequence: CDR1 LNHNV, CDR2 YYDKDF (reference sequence). CDR3 length equals 16 residues. The CDR3: CATSRGSGQGQNEQYF. The CDR3 DNA follows: TGTGCCACCAGCAGAGGGTCGGGACAGGGCCAGAACGAGCAGTACTTC.

J is TRBJ2-5 and V is TRBV7-3, with 11 nucleotides matching TRBD2. Germline V gene lookup returns CDR1 SGHTA and CDR2 FQGTGA. The junction had 12 bases not matched to a gene; V was cut back by 5 bases and J by 7 bases. The CDR3 is 16 amino acids. The CDR3 sequence: CASSPGTSGPGGTQYF. The CDR3 DNA reads TGTGCCAGCAGCCCTGGGACTAGCGGTCCCGGGGGGACCCAGTACTTC.

This clone came up a few times. The V and J genes are TRBV7-9 and TRBJ1-6; TRBD1 matches at 7 bases. The CDR3 consists of 14 residues. The V gene end was trimmed by 8 bases and the J gene end by 7 bases; junction bases not matched to a gene: 8. Germline V gene data show CDR1 as SEHNR and CDR2 as FQNEAQ (reference sequence). In DNA form, the CDR3 reads TGTGCCAGCCGCTCCGGGACAGAGAATTCACCCCTCCACTTT. Protein: CASRSGTENSPLHF.

This chain uses TRBV19 with TRBJ1-1; 8 nucleotides match TRBD1. The CDR3 length is 14 residues. CDR1 and CDR2 from the germline V gene are LNHDA and SQIVND (reference sequence). V was pared by 6 bases and J by 7 bases, with 10 bases of the junction left unmatched. CDR3 sequence: CASRLRGPASEAFF. The DNA for the CDR3 is TGTGCCAGTAGACTCAGGGGGCCGGCTAGTGAAGCTTTCTTT.

CDR3 amino acids: CASSLRAGAEQFF. Written as DNA, the CDR3 is TGTGCCAGCAGTTTACGAGCGGGAGCAGAGCAGTTCTTC. The chain links TRBV12-3 or TRBV12-4 to TRBJ2-1; 8 positions match TRBD2. The CDR3 runs 13 residues. Trimming took 2 bases from V and 10 from J; bases not matched to a gene: 4.

The rearrangement joins TRBV7-9 to TRBJ2-2; no clear D gene. V was cut by 5 bases and J by 5 bases, with 6 bases left in between. The germline CDR1 and CDR2 sequences are SEHNR and FQNEAQ (reference sequence). This CDR3 comprises 12 residues. CDR3 residues: CASSAETGELFF. For the CDR3, the DNA is TGTGCCAGCAGCGCCGAGACCGGGGAGCTGTTTTTT.

In the case of this clone: Other nucleotide sequences from this sample produce the same CDR3. The chain couples TRBV30 to TRBJ2-7; 7 bases line up with TRBD1. The CDR3 length is 12 residues. V lost 4 bases to trimming and J lost 2 bases; unmatched junction nucleotides: 2. In germline, CDR1 is GTSNPN, CDR2 SVGIG (reference sequence). DNA of the CDR3: TGTGCCTGGAAACAGGGGACCTACGAGCAGTACTTC. Amino acids: CAWKQGTYEQYF.

This clone was seen only a few times. The rearrangement links TRBV30 to TRBJ2-7; D unclear. The ends were cut back, 8 bases at V and 2 bases at J, with 16 bases in the middle. The V gene's germline CDR1 is GTSNPN and CDR2 SVGIG (reference sequence). CDR3 length equals 13 residues. Here the CDR3 DNA reads TGTGCCGGAGAGAAGGCCAAGGCCTACGAGCAGTACTTC. It codes for CAGEKAKAYEQYF.

The CDR3 protein is CASSLTFASEHSYNEQFF. CDR3 DNA sequence: TGTGCCAGCAGCTTAACGTTTGCGAGCGAACACTCCTACAATGAGCAGTTCTTC. The rearrangement joins TRBV11-3 to TRBJ2-1; unclear D gene. CDR1 is SGHNT and CDR2 is YENEEA in the germline V gene. Trimming pared 2 bases from V and 0 bases from J, leaving 17 bases between. This CDR3 is built from 18 residues. Combining the CDR3 with reference TRBV11-3 and TRBJ2-1 gives the whole variable domain EAGVVQSPRYKIIEKKQPVAFWCNPISGHNTLYWYLQNLGQGPELLIRYENEEAVDDSQLPKDRFSAERLKGVDSTLKIQPAELGDSAVYLCASSLTFASEHSYNEQFFGPGTRLTVL.

V usage is TRBV5-4 and J usage is TRBJ2-2, with TRBD2 matching 8 bases. Germline CDR1 and CDR2: SGHNT and YYREEE (reference sequence). The CDR3 has 17 amino acids. J gave up 6 bases and V 3 bases, and 13 bases lay outside the gene matches. CDR3 sequence: CASSWGGSGRAAGELFF. The CDR3 nucleotides are TGTGCCAGCAGCTGGGGAGGGAGCGGGAGAGCCGCCGGGGAGCTGTTTTTT.

V gene TRBV7-3 combines with J gene TRBJ2-3, with 10 positions matching TRBD2. This CDR3 contains 17 residues. The ends lost 5 bases at V and 8 bases at J; junction bases unmatched: 16. The germline V gene has CDR1 SGHTA and CDR2 FQGTGA. The CDR3 DNA reads as TGTGCCAGCAGCCCTGGCCCTAGCGGGGGATCGTCGGGTACGCAGTATTTT. This codes for CASSPGPSGGSSGTQYF. The variable domain in full, completed from reference TRBV7-3 and TRBJ2-3, reads GAGVSQTPSNKVTEKGKYVELRCDPISGHTALYWYRQSLGQGPEFLIYFQGTGAADDSGLPNDRFFAVRPEGSVSTLKIQRTERGDSAVYLCASSPGPSGGSSGTQYFGPGTRLTVL.

The chain joins TRBV28 to TRBJ2-1, with TRBD2 matching over 14 bases. The CDR3 is 16 amino acids. The germline V gene encodes CDR1 MDHEN and CDR2 SYDVKM. With 5 bases clipped from V and 8 bases from J, the junction kept 8 bases outside the gene matches. The CDR3 protein is CASSQPTSGRAHEQFF. The CDR3 coding sequence is TGTGCCAGCAGTCAACCGACTAGCGGGAGGGCCCATGAGCAGTTCTTC.

V and J are TRBV6-5 and TRBJ1-6, with 10 bases that match TRBD1. Trimming took 6 bases from V and 9 from J; bases not matched to a gene: 5. The CDR3 has 14 amino acids. CDR1 and CDR2 from the germline V gene are MNHEY and SVGAGI. DNA of the CDR3: TGTGCCAGCAGAGGACAGGGGGTTAGTTCACCCCTCCACTTT. Amino acid sequence: CASRGQGVSSPLHF.

V gene TRBV30 combines with J gene TRBJ1-1; tentative D call: TRBD1 (6 bases). The CDR3 extends over 15 amino acids. V was clipped by 2 bases and J by 4 bases, with 17 bases between them. The germline CDR1 and CDR2 sequences are GTSNPN and SVGIG (reference sequence). For the CDR3, the DNA is TGTGCCTGGAGTTCAAACAGGGTGTACGGCACTGAAGCTTTCTTT. Translating gives CAWSSNRVYGTEAFF.

The chain uses TRBV7-2 and TRBJ1-1; possible D gene TRBD1, 6 bases. Trimming took 5 bases from V and 0 from J, leaving 22 bases between them. Looked up from germline, CDR1 is SGHTA and CDR2 is FQGNSA. The CDR3 totals 18 residues. CDR3 protein: CASSRGIIGAGVNTEAFF. In DNA form, the CDR3 reads TGTGCCAGCAGCAGGGGGATCATAGGGGCAGGCGTGAACACTGAAGCTTTCTTT.